What follows are 20 T cell receptor beta chains derived from one specimen sequenced in a study of blood T cell repertoires in COVID-19. Assay used: immunoSEQ multiplex PCR; TCRdb lists only in-frame clones, some missing. The data show about 280,000 clones, under 90% seen once. Input material: peripheral blood. The receptors here all came from a woman under 40 with COVID-19, enrolled during active disease.

The rearrangement joins TRBV7-9 to TRBJ2-1, with D possibly being TRBD2 (6 bases). The CDR3 totals 14 residues. Germline lookup yields CDR1 SEHNR and CDR2 FQNEAQ (reference sequence). Trimming took 5 bases from V and 6 from J, leaving 14 bases between them. CDR3 loop: CASSPHGTPNEQFF. CDR3 nucleotides: TGTGCCAGCAGCCCGCACGGGACTCCCAATGAGCAGTTCTTC.

The CDR3 is CASSQLAGGYNEQFF. CDR3 nucleotide sequence: TGTGCCAGCAGCCAACTAGCGGGGGGTTACAATGAGCAGTTCTTC. The V and J genes are TRBV3-1 (or the pseudogene TRBV3-2) and TRBJ2-1; the match to TRBD2 covers 11 bases. This CDR3 is built from 15 residues. V lost 2 bases and J lost 4; bases outside the gene matches: 1. Germline V gene sequence: CDR1 LGHDT, CDR2 YNNKEL (reference sequence).

The chain links TRBV29-1 to TRBJ2-2; tentatively, D is TRBD1 (5 bases). The germline V gene encodes CDR1 SQVTM and CDR2 ANQGSEA. V lost 2 bases to trimming and J lost 9 bases, with 7 bases between them. The CDR3 contains 11 residues. Here the CDR3 reads CSVEQGRELFF. The CDR3 nucleotides read TGCAGCGTTGAACAGGGAAGGGAGCTGTTTTTT.

This clone is a singleton in its sample. V gene TRBV27 combines with J gene TRBJ1-5; D remains unclear. This CDR3 contains 14 residues. V was shortened by 5 bases and J by 6 bases, with 14 bases between the two germline ends. In germline, CDR1 is MNHEY, CDR2 SMNVEV (reference sequence). In DNA, the CDR3 is TGTGCCAGCAGTCACGGGTTCGGGGTTCAGCCCCAGCATTTT. It yields the protein CASSHGFGVQPQHF.

V usage is TRBV2 and J usage is TRBJ1-6; D not resolved. Germline CDR1 and CDR2: SNHLY and FYNNEI. The CDR3 has 15 amino acids. Trimming left V 6 bases short and J 7 bases short, with 16 bases between. CDR3 nucleotide sequence: TGTGCCAGCAGCGGTCGGTTAATAGAGAATTCACCCCTCCACTTT. Residues: CASSGRLIENSPLHF.

The J gene is TRBJ2-5, the V gene TRBV7-9; tentative D call: TRBD2 (6 bases). The ends were cut back, 5 bases at V and 4 bases at J, with 17 bases in the middle. Per germline, CDR1 SEHNR and CDR2 FQNEAQ (reference sequence). The CDR3 sequence is 15 residues long. CDR3 bases: TGTGCCAGCAGCCGACATTCGGGGGTGGTAGAGACCCAGTACTTC. Its protein product is CASSRHSGVVETQYF.

This sequence joins TRBV3-1 (or the pseudogene TRBV3-2) and TRBJ2-1, with D unclear. Germline V gene data show CDR1 as LGHDT and CDR2 as YNNKEL (reference sequence). The CDR3 has 16 amino acids. Trimming cost V 4 bases and J 0 bases, with 13 bases left between them. The CDR3 sequence: CASSLRFPVSYNEQFF. CDR3 sequence (DNA): TGTGCCAGCAGCCTTCGTTTTCCCGTCTCCTACAATGAGCAGTTCTTC.

The chain combines TRBV6-5 with TRBJ1-6; maybe TRBD1 (6 bases). The CDR3 consists of 13 residues. Germline values: CDR1 MNHEY, CDR2 SVGAGI. V was cut by 11 bases and J by 10 bases, with 18 bases left in between. CDR3 protein: CAAGHRVGSPLHF. The CDR3 DNA is TGTGCCGCCGGACACAGGGTTGGGTCACCCCTCCACTTT.

The CDR3 loop is CASSFSRTRETQYF. The CDR3 nucleotides are TGCGCCAGCAGTTTCAGTCGGACACGAGAGACCCAGTACTTC. The chain uses TRBV5-1 and TRBJ2-5, with a possible D match to TRBD1 (5 bases). The CDR3 runs to 14 residues. V gave up 5 bases and J gave up 4 bases, with 15 bases separating them. Germline-derived CDR1 and CDR2 are SGHRS and YFSETQ.

V is TRBV5-5 and J is TRBJ2-3; D might be TRBD2 (5 bases). Germline V lookup: CDR1 SGHKS, CDR2 YYEKEE (reference sequence). The CDR3 runs to 12 residues. Trimming stripped 7 bases from V and 4 bases from J, with 10 bases between. The CDR3 DNA follows: TGTGCCAGCCGAGGGTATTCAGATACGCAGTATTTT. Its protein product is CASRGYSDTQYF.

This clone was observed a single time. The chain recombines TRBV7-6 with TRBJ2-1; TRBD2 might be the D (5 bases). The CDR3 loop spans 16 amino acids. The ends were cut back, 0 bases at V and 3 bases at J, with 12 bases in the middle. In germline, CDR1 is SGHVS, CDR2 FNYEAQ. The CDR3: CASSLASLRGYNEQFF. The CDR3 DNA is TGTGCCAGCAGCTTAGCGTCTCTTCGGGGCTACAATGAGCAGTTCTTC.

The J gene is TRBJ2-1, the V gene TRBV7-8, with 9 bases matching TRBD1. Unmatched junction bases numbered 8, after V lost 5 bases and J lost 3 bases. The CDR3 consists of 16 residues. Germline V gene sequence: CDR1 SGHVS, CDR2 FQNEAQ. The CDR3 coding sequence is TGTGCCAGCAGCCCCCACAGGGGGCAGAACTACAATGAGCAGTTCTTC. Encoded protein: CASSPHRGQNYNEQFF. The entire variable domain, with the rest obtained from reference TRBV7-8 and TRBJ2-1, is as follows: GAGVSQSPRYKVAKRGQDVALRCDPISGHVSLFWYQQALGQGPEFLTYFQNEAQLDKSGLPSDRFFAERPEGSVSTLKIQRTQQEDSAVYLCASSPHRGQNYNEQFFGPGTRLTVL.

The V gene is TRBV7-9, the J gene TRBJ1-1, with 7 bases aligning to TRBD1. This CDR3 region has 14 residues. Trimming took 5 bases from V and 8 from J; bases not matched to a gene: 11. CDR1 is SEHNR and CDR2 is FQNEAQ in the germline V gene (reference sequence). In DNA form, the CDR3 reads TGTGCCAGCAGCGCCGCGGGGACAGTCTTCGAAGCTTTCTTT. This codes for CASSAAGTVFEAFF.

This chain uses TRBV9 with TRBJ2-7, with a possible D match to TRBD2 (5 bases). V lost 0 bases and J lost 0, with 10 bases in between. Germline assignment: CDR1 SGDLS and CDR2 YYNGEE. The CDR3 has 15 residues. The CDR3 nucleotides are TGTGCCAGCAGCGTAGGTCAAGCGGCCTCCTACGAGCAGTACTTC. Translating it yields CASSVGQAASYEQYF.

This sequence joins TRBV29-1 and TRBJ2-3; no firm D call. The CDR3 runs 13 residues. The germline gives CDR1 SQVTM, CDR2 ANQGSEA. V shed 2 bases and J shed 5 bases, with 11 bases lying between them. The CDR3 region is CSVERQRGDTQYF. CDR3 DNA sequence: TGCAGCGTTGAACGGCAGCGAGGAGATACGCAGTATTTT.

This clone came up once. The CDR3 DNA reads TGTGCCAGCAGCTCTGGACAGGGTGAGGTCTACGAGCAGTACTTC. Translating gives CASSSGQGEVYEQYF. The genes are TRBV11-2 and TRBJ2-7; TRBD1 matches 8 bases. There are 15 residues in the CDR3. V lost 4 bases and J lost 3; bases outside the gene matches: 8. Germline values: CDR1 SGHAT, CDR2 FQNNGV.

With regard to this clone: This same CDR3 is encoded by further DNA sequences in the sample. The chain has TRBV11-2 and TRBJ2-7, with a possible D match to TRBD2 (5 bases). CDR1 is SGHAT and CDR2 is FQNNGV in the germline V gene. V was clipped by 5 bases and J by 1 base, with 9 bases between them. The length of the CDR3 is 13 residues. Here the CDR3 reads CASSRGSSYEQYF. CDR3 nucleotides: TGTGCCAGCAGCCGAGGGTCATCCTACGAGCAGTACTTC.

The chain combines TRBV4-1 with TRBJ2-7; D is possibly TRBD2 (6 bases). The CDR3 spans 14 residues. Trimming pared 0 bases from V and 6 bases from J, leaving 12 bases between. From germline, CDR1 is MGHRA and CDR2 YSYEKL. CDR3 region: CASSQEYGGREQYF. DNA for the CDR3: TGCGCCAGCAGCCAAGAATACGGAGGGCGCGAGCAGTACTTC.

V and J are TRBV5-1 and TRBJ2-3; D is possibly TRBD2 (6 bases). With 0 bases removed from V and 1 base from J, the gap between germline ends came to 12 bases. Germline CDR1 and CDR2: SGHRS and YFSETQ. This CDR3 region has 16 residues. CDR3 amino acids: CASSLAEAGGTDTQYF. The CDR3 bases are TGCGCCAGCAGCTTGGCTGAAGCGGGTGGCACAGATACGCAGTATTTT.

The rearrangement links TRBV28 to TRBJ1-3; perhaps TRBD1 as D (5 bases). The length of the CDR3 is 13 residues. Trimming cost V 3 bases and J 10 bases, with 13 bases left between them. The germline CDR1 and CDR2 sequences are MDHEN and SYDVKM. CDR3 region: CASSFGRVGTIYF. The DNA of the CDR3 is TGTGCCAGCAGTTTCGGCAGGGTGGGTACCATATATTTT.